What follows is one T cell receptor (beta chain) and its context. Which antigen it targets is not known. No much larger clone exists at a distance of one base, and base qualities are not known. This specimen comes from a study of somatic mutations in cytotoxic T cells in rheumatoid arthritis (TCRdb year 2017). Notes on the research overall: Before any treatment started and right after they were diagnosed, patients gave peripheral blood samples (about 30 ml EDTA). Some T-cell populations stained with V beta antibodies were sorted by flow on a FACSAria II or Sony SH800 to nearly 100% purity, with sorted V beta1+ cells additionally subjected to TCRB sequencing. The study asked whether expanded CD8+ T-cell clones in newly diagnosed, untreated rheumatoid arthritis carry somatic mutations, and used TCRB deep sequencing to characterize clonality. For 60 or so rheumatoid arthritis patients and more than 15 healthy controls, TCRB deep sequencing was carried out. The median ages of the patient and control groups were essentially identical. The investigation overall reported the following: CD8+ clonality increased with age in patients (Spearman r ≈ 0.5) but not in healthy controls. The largest CD8+ clone made up more than 20% of CD8+ cells in about an eighth of the roughly 60 patients, and blood and synovial fluid shared several identical CD8+ TCRB sequences. The slight TRBV07 underrepresentation in patients was not adjusted for multiple comparisons. There was no significant difference in CD8+ T-cell clonality between rheumatoid arthritis patients and age-matched healthy controls. Viral specificity could not be ruled out by absence from virus-specific databases, and the antigen targets of the expanded CD8+ clones remained unknown.

On an AutoMACS, CD4+ and CD8+ cells were isolated via positive magnetic bead selection, and their purity was verified by flow cytometry. Initial screening for clonal expansions relied on flow cytometry with a TCR V beta antibody panel, after which sorted CD8+ fractions underwent TCRB deep sequencing for characterization. Ficoll-Paque PLUS density gradient separation was used to isolate peripheral blood mononuclear cells. DNA was extracted from CD4-enriched, CD8-enriched or PBMC samples with Nucleospin Tissue or Tissue XS kits and quantified with a Qubit 2.0 fluorometer. Sequencing of TCRB CDR3 was done on genomic DNA with the immunoSEQ assay. The study's processing was this. Patient CD8+ clones larger than 1% were compared against published virus-specific TCRB sequences, and only a few matched. Only productive TCRB rearrangements were included in the analyses. Clonality was calculated as a Shannon entropy-based productive clonality index, and a clone was defined by a unique TCRB CDR3 sequence. The template counts of each clone relative to the total templates per sample were used to calculate repertoire overlap between two samples. V-gene usage measured by flow cytometry correlated with TCRB sequencing V-gene usage, with a Spearman r of around 0.62. TCRdb obtained this table from immuneACCESS and retained in-frame rearrangements with V and J assigned. These tables miss some clones; where compared with another copy, unresolved V genes account for less than half of the shortfall, and the remainder is unexplained. D and trimming come from the DNA, and the V and J calls and clone size come from that table. Within this sample are 4,000 to 4,500 clones, with approximately 81% of them counted one time only. Jointly, the top ten make up 7% of the sample.

The germline V end is reduced by 8 bases and the J end by 5 bases; junction bases left unmatched: 3. CDR1 WNHNN and CDR2 SYGVQD are derived from the germline V gene (reference sequence). There are 13 amino acids in the CDR3, from cysteine to phenylalanine inclusive. The entry retains the CDR3 DNA only, 39 bases that are in frame from base 1. The V gene is TRBV10-1 and the J gene is TRBJ1-4, and 9 junctional nucleotides match TRBD1. The sequenced sample was CD8+ T cells sorted from blood. The source is an adult with rheumatoid arthritis. The CDR3 loop reads CASLGTGNEKLFF. The DNA sequence reads TGCGCCAGCCTCGGGACAGGGAATGAAAAACTGTTTTTT.